This T cell receptor beta chain stems from a study of metastatic and nonmetastatic thyroid tumors. About the study: Repertoires from malignant and benign thyroid patients were compared across blood and tumor or nodule tissue.

In the source study's methods: A distant-metastasis classifier for papillary thyroid cancer was built using CDR3 differences across clinicopathological groups. TCRdb re-clonotyped the PCR reads via MiXCR. In this record, the V and J calls reflect TCRdb's handling and not the investigators' own analysis. The sample contains over 15,000 clones, around 3.8% of which appear only once. Whole-study results and caveats: As reported, TCR beta diversity in blood and tumor was significantly higher in malignant thyroid tumors than in benign nodules.

The CDR3 loop spans 13 amino acids. CDR1 is LGHNT, CDR2 FRNRAP, per germline. The V end was cut by 1 base, the J end by 6 bases, with 9 bases between. Nobody among the patients had been given any treatment before thyroid surgery. There are a few counts of this clone. What it binds is not known. Source material: tumor tissue. V is TRBV12-5 and J is TRBJ1-2; a weak D match, TRBD1 (6 bases). This TCR came from a female donor with papillary thyroid cancer or a benign thyroid nodule (not recorded which). Some clones in this sample may be carry-over from other donors' samples. CDR3 loop: CASGLGTAHGYTF. The DNA of the CDR3 is TGTGCTAGTGGTTTGGGGACAGCCCATGGCTACACCTTC.